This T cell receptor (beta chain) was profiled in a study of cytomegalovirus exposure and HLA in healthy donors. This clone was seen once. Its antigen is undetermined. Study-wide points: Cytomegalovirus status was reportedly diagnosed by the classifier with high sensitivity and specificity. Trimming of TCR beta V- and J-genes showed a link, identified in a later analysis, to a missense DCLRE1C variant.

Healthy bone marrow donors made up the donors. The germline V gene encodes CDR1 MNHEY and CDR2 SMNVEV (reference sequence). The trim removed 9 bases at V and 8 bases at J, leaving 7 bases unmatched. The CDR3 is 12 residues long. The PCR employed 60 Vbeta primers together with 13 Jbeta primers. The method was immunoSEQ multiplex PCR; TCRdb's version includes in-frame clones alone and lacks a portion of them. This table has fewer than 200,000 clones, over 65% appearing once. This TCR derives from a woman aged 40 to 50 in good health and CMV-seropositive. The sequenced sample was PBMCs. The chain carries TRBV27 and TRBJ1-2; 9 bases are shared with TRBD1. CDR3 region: CASRGQGPGYTF. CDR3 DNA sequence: TGTGCCAGTAGGGGACAGGGCCCCGGCTACACCTTC.